The present T cell receptor (beta chain) was sequenced within a study of shared clonotypes between healthy human individuals (dated by TCRdb to about 2020). With respect to the entire study: The cohort comprised two women and a few men aged 18 to 49 years. To estimate repertoire size and how much clonotypes are shared between individuals, the study performed deep sequencing of blood TCR repertoires from a few healthy adults. Libraries were prepared and TCR repertoires were sequenced by different laboratories using diverse techniques, in order to increase sequencing depth and limit assay-specific biases. Per donor, leukapheresis produced somewhere between about 0.9 and 10 billion PBMCs.

Results and caveats for the whole study, not just this receptor: Because the study included only a small number of donors, the genetic and exposure-history diversity represented was limited. Sampling was limited to blood, and TCR repertoires in tissue likely differ from TCR repertoires in blood. Pairwise subsampling indicated that sequencing depth was expected to affect the degree of clonotype sharing among donors.

Using the deep immunoSEQ assay, multiplex PCR amplified TCR CDR3 regions from genomic DNA. For each cell subset, the extracted genomic DNA was distributed evenly across all wells of several immunoSEQ 96-well plates, and each plate served as one replicate. For unsorted PBMC, around 0.3 ug genomic DNA, equal to about 29,000 T cell genomes, was loaded into each replicate PCR. Ten immunoSEQ deep assay plates were used to sequence the unsorted PBMC genomic DNA. Purified libraries were quantified with a Qubit 3.0 fluorometer, sized on a Bioanalyzer 2100, and re-quantified with the KAPA Library Quantification kit. Every immunoSEQ 96-well plate was sequenced on a dedicated single-read 150-cycle Illumina NextSeq 550 flow cell. From the authors' description of their analysis: Because the immunoSEQ output included only junctional sequences and no quality scores, the filtering could not be the same as the filtering used for full-length reads. Sequences were annotated with PyIR, a Python wrapper for IgBLAST v1.9, using IMGT germline references to assign V/J genes and CDR3. Reads were filtered out if the reads had weak V/J assignments (E-value above 1e-6), no CDR3, stop codons, out-of-frame junctions, or ambiguous translated residues. V3J clonotypes were defined as sequences sharing an identical inferred V gene, J gene, and CDR3 amino acid sequence. The percentage overlap between two repertoires was calculated by dividing the number of shared unique clonotypes by the size of the smaller repertoire. Three approaches were used to assess repertoire richness: RTK rarefaction, the Chao1 estimator, and Recon v2.1 estimates of unobserved clonotypes. TCRdb took over this immuneACCESS table, retaining in-frame rearrangements with V and J assigned. Such tables are incomplete; in checked studies, under half of the missing clones stem from an unresolved V gene, and the remainder is unexplained. V, J and clone size were drawn from that table, and D and trimming were deduced from the DNA. For this sample the table gives 470,000 or so clones, of which approximately 82% were detected only once. About 12% of the sample goes to the ten largest clones.

Healthy HIV-negative adults with no recently reported acute infections or vaccinations were included as donors. Every donor was a Caucasian adult residing in Nashville, Tennessee, USA. In the unsorted samples, some 94 million PBMCs were counted, and genomic DNA was extracted using the QIAamp DNA Blood Mini kit. Blood was obtained by leukapheresis, after which PBMCs were separated by Ficoll-Histopaque density gradient centrifugation and cryopreserved in liquid nitrogen vapor phase. The cysteine opens and the phenylalanine closes a CDR3 of 16 amino acids. The sequence is cut down to CDR3 DNA, 48 bases in frame from base 1. V and J are trimmed by 5 bases and 7 bases, and the gene matches miss 13 bases of the junction. CDR1 and CDR2 are read off the germline V gene (reference sequence) as LNHDA and SQIVND. This clone was counted many times. What antigen it recognizes has not been identified. No base quality information exists; no much larger clone differs at one position. The sample holds other DNA sequences that translate to the same CDR3.

Sequenced input: PBMCs. Rearrangement joined TRBV19 to TRBJ1-2; 10 of the junction bases match TRBD1. This receptor was obtained from a woman between 35 and 50 years old in good health. Some clones in this sample may be carry-over from other donors' samples. The CDR3 protein is CASSPPPGTGDFGYTF. DNA sequence: TGTGCCAGTAGTCCCCCTCCCGGGACAGGGGACTTTGGCTACACCTTC.